The text below deals with one T cell receptor (beta chain). The sample comes from a study of beta chain features in type 1 diabetes. In germline, CDR1 is SNHLY, CDR2 FYNNEI. There are 16 residues in the CDR3. V was pared by 7 bases and J by 4 bases, with 10 bases of the junction left unmatched. Every bit of the isolated RNA underwent reverse transcription, so sequencing read expressed TCRB transcripts. Repertoires were generated with immunoSEQ multiplex PCR, while TCRdb's copy carries only in-frame clones and drops some. There are under 800,000 clones in the sample; 15% to 17% occur only once, and more than 0.08% lies in the top ten.

Sequenced sample: naive CD4+ T cells from blood. This TCR came from a man aged 18 to 35 in good health. The chain combines TRBV2 with TRBJ1-6; TRBD1 matches at 7 bases. The CDR3: CASTETGILYNSPLHF. The CDR3 DNA follows: TGTGCCAGCACCGAGACAGGGATCCTATATAATTCACCCCTCCACTTT.